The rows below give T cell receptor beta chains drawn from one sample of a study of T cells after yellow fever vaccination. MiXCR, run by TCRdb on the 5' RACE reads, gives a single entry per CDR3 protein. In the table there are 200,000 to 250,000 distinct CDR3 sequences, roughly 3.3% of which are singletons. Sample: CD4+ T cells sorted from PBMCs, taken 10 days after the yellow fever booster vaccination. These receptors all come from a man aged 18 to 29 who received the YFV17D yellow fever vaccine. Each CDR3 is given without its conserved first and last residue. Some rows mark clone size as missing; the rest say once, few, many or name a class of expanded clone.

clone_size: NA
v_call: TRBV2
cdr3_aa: ASSKLGGIGNQPQH

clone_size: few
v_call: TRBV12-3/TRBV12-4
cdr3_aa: AIGQGANYGYT

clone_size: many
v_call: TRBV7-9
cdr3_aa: ASSLAAGSGYLDT

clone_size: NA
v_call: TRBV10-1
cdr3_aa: ARKGQGVQPQH

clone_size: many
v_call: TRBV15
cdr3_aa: ATSRNRWNTGELF

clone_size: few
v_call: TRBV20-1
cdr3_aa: SYHDRATDTQY

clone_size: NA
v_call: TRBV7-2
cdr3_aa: ASSLGTGIDTQY

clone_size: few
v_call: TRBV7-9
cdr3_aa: ASSPRGQGDTGELF

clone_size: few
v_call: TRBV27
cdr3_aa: ASSKLGFVGEHNEQF

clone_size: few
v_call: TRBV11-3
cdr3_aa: ASSSKGGPNTGELF

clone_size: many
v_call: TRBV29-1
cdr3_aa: SVDRGYT

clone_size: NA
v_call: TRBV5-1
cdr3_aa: ASSLGDRQYNSPLH

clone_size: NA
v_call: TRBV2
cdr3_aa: ASIGTTSPLH

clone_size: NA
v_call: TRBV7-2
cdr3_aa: ASSRTGQGYT

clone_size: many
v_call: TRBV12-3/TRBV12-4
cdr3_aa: ASSGTGSITGELF

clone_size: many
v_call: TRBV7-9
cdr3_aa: ASSLETSDTQY

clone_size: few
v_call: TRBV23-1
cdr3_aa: ASRGGQGPKDTQY

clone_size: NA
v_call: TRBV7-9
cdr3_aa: ASSLSGDEQF

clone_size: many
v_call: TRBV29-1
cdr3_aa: SVTGQGFTEAF

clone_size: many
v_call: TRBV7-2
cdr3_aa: ASSLGGVSPLH

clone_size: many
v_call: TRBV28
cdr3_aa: ASGRTGWDQETQY

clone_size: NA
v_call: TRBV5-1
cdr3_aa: ASSEGHSLQETQY

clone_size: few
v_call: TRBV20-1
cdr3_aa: SASRAGEQF

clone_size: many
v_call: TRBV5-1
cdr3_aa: ASSSGTGGDEQF

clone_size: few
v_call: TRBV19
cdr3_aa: ASSIQGGTDTQY

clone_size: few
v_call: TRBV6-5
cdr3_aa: ASSYQEGNTEAF

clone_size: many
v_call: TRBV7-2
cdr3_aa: ASSRVNTGELF

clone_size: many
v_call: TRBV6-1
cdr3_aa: ASSRRHRSITDTQY

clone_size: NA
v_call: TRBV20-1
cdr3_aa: SARDPLRGSREQY

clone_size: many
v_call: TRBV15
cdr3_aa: ATSRAGEWAAYNEQF

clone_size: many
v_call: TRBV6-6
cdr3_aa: ASSYSSTGGIYNEQF

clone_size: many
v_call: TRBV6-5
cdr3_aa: ASGTPNTGELF

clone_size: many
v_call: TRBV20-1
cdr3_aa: SASPQPEQPQH

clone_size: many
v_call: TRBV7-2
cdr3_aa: ASSSGFDEQY

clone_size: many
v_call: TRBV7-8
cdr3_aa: ASIGQRGAKETQY

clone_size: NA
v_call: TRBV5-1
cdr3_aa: ASRRNVGQSYYSTSTDTQY

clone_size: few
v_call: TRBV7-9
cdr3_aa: ASSRLDVTDTQY

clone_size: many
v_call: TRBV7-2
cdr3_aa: ASRGRAPYEQY

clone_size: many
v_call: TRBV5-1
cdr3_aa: ASSLKRGSTDTQY

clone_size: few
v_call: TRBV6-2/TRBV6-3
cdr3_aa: ASSKDTASQPQH

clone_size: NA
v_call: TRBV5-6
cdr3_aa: ARVGETQY

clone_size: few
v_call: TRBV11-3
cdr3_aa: ASSLVCEGSSQETQY

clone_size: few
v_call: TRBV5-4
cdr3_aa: ASSPTSGGALGETQY

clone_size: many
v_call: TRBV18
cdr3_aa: ASSPQGDTEAF

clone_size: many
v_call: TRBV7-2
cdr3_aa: ASKVGRRTAGYT